This is a list of T cell receptor beta chains from one sample in a study of spatial heterogeneity in lung cancer. TCRdb ran MiXCR on the 5' RACE reads and lists one entry per CDR3 protein. The sample consists of approximately 1,600 distinct CDR3 sequences, 13% of them appearing once. The sequencing used lung tumor tissue, collected at surgery. The receptors stem from a male donor with early-stage non-small cell lung cancer. The CDR3 runs from the conserved cysteine through the conserved F or W. A D gene is named only where the DNA matches it firmly. Clone size appears in some rows only: once, few, many, or a class for an expanded clone.

many	TRBV12-3/TRBV12-4	TRBD2	TRBJ2-1	TGTGCCAGCAGTTTGAAGCTGGCGGGAGTCTCCTACAATGAGCAGTTCTTC	CASSLKLAGVSYNEQFF
medium-sized	TRBV14	TRBD2	TRBJ2-1	TGTGCCAGCAGACCCACTAGCGGTCATTACAATGAGCAGTTCTTC	CASRPTSGHYNEQFF
few	TRBV6-6	.	TRBJ2-5	TGTGCCAGCAGCACCGAAAGGGGAGAGACCCAGTACTTC	CASSTERGETQYF
medium-sized	TRBV5-1	.	TRBJ1-1	TGCGCCAGCAGCTTAACGCCCTATAGTGCCGGGAGAATTAACACTGAAGCTTTCTTT	CASSLTPYSAGRINTEAFF
.	TRBV16	.	TRBJ2-7	TGTGCCAGCAGCAAAGGGGTTTTCCACGAGCAGTACTTC	CASSKGVFHEQYF
few	TRBV7-6	.	TRBJ2-2	TGTGCCAGCAGCTTGCAGACAGCGAACACCGGGGAGCTGTTTTTT	CASSLQTANTGELFF
medium-sized	TRBV18	.	TRBJ1-1	TGTGCCAGCTCACTGGGGCTCGGGACCCCCAACACTGAAGCTTTCTTT	CASSLGLGTPNTEAFF
large	TRBV29-1	TRBD1	TRBJ2-5	TGCAGCGTTGAAGTAGGGGACAGGGGGCGAGTGGAGACCCAGTACTTC	CSVEVGDRGRVETQYF
medium-sized	TRBV12-3/TRBV12-4	TRBD1	TRBJ2-2	TGTGCCAGCAGCGCTGCTGGGACAGGGGGCTACGGGGAGCTGTTTTTT	CASSAAGTGGYGELFF
medium-sized	TRBV6-6	.	TRBJ1-1	TGTGCCAGCAGTTACGCTACTCAGTGGGAAGCTTTCTTT	CASSYATQWEAFF
once	TRBV6-5	TRBD2	TRBJ2-1	TGTGCCAGCAGGCCCACTAGCGGTACATACAATGAGCAGTTCTTC	CASRPTSGTYNEQFF